The TCR beta chain under discussion was sequenced for a study of T cell repertoires in cytomegalovirus infection. Overall study context: In public TCR beta signatures, there were indications of both CMV infection and matching HLA type.

In its sample, this clonotype was seen a few times. The V segment lost 5 bases and the J segment 4 bases; nucleotides outside the gene matches: 13. The CDR3 sequence is 16 residues long. TCRdb re-called the reads with MiXCR, one entry per CDR3 protein. This sample has approximately 250,000 distinct CDR3 sequences, with roughly 23% found just once. The chain carries TRBV7-1 and TRBJ2-5; the match to TRBD2 covers 7 bases. TRBV7-1 is recorded as an ORF, its role being uncertain. Sequenced: CD8+ T cells from PBMCs. The receptor was derived from a human donor in good health (CMV status not recorded). Some clones in this sample may be carry-over from other donors' samples. DNA for the CDR3: TGTGCCAGCAGCGAACGAGGCTCTCAGCGGGGAGAGACCCAGTACTTC. Translation: CASSERGSQRGETQYF.